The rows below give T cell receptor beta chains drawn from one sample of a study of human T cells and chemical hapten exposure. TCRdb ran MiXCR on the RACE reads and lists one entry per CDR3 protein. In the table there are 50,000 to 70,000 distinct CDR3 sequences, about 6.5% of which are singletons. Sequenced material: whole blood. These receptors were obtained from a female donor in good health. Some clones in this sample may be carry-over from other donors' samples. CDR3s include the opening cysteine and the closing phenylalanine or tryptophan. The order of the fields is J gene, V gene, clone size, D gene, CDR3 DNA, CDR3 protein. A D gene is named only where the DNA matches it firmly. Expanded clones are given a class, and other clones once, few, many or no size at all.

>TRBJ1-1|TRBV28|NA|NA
TGTGCCAGCAGTTTAACTTATGCCCCTAAAGGGACTGAAGCTTTCTTT
CASSLTYAPKGTEAFF
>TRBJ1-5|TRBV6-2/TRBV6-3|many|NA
TGTGCCAGCAGTTACTTTCGGGGTTTCCAGCCCCAGCATTTT
CASSYFRGFQPQHF
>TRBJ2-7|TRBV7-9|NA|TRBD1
TGTGCCAGCAGTCCTCCCCTGACAGGGAAGTACGAGCAGTACTTC
CASSPPLTGKYEQYF
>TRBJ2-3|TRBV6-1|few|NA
TGTGCCAGCATAATCAGGGACCACACAGATACGCAGTATTTT
CASIIRDHTDTQYF
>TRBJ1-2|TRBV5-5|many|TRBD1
TGTGCCAGCAGCGAAACAGGGGCCCCAGGCGACTATGGCTACACCTTC
CASSETGAPGDYGYTF
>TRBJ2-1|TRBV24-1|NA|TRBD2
TGTGCCACCAGTCCCGTAGCGGGAGCTGCGGATGAGCAGTTCTTC
CATSPVAGAADEQFF
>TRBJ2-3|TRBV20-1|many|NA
TGCAGTGCTAGTCGACAGACCACGCAGTATTTT
CSASRQTTQYF
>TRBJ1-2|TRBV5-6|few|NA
TGTGCCAGCAGCTGGGCCCCGAACTATGGCTACACCTTC
CASSWAPNYGYTF
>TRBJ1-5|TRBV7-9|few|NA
TGTGCCAGCAGACTGGCGCAGAGCAATCAGCCCCAGCATTTT
CASRLAQSNQPQHF
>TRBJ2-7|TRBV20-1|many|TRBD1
TGCAGTGCTAGAGATCCGGACAGGGGCTACGAGCAGTACTTC
CSARDPDRGYEQYF
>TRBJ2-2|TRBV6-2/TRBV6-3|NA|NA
TGTGCCAGCGCCAGTGGGGGGACGGACACCGGGGAGCTGTTTTTT
CASASGGTDTGELFF
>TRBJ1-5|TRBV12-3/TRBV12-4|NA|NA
TGTGCCAGCAGTTTAGGCAGGGCTAGCAATCAGCCCCAGCATTTT
CASSLGRASNQPQHF
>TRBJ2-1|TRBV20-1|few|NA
TGCAGTGCTAGTCCAGACTCCTACAATGAGCAGTTCTTC
CSASPDSYNEQFF
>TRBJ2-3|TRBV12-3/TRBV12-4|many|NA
TGTGCCAGCAGTTCGCGTGAGAGAGATACGCAGTATTTT
CASSSRERDTQYF
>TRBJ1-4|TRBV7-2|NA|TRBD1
TGTGCCAGCAGCTTCCGGGACAGGGGAAGAAAACTGTTTTTT
CASSFRDRGRKLFF
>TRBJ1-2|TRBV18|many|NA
TGTGCCAGCTCACCACCGACGGCAGGACCCAATGGCTACACCTTC
CASSPPTAGPNGYTF
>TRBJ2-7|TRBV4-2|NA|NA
TGTGCCAGCAGCCAAGATGAGGCTGCCGCCCTCTACGAGCAGTACTTC
CASSQDEAAALYEQYF
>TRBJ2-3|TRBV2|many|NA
TGTGCCAGCAGTGAATTCGGGGGAACAGATACGCAGTATTTT
CASSEFGGTDTQYF
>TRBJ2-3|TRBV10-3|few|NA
TGTGCCATCAGTGAGTCGAGCACAGATACGCAGTATTTT
CAISESSTDTQYF
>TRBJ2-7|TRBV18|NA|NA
TGTGCCAGCTCACGCAGGGCCTACGAGCAGTACTTC
CASSRRAYEQYF
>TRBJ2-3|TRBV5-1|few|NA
TGCGCCAGCAGCCACCCCCCCTTTAAGGGACTCCGCACAGATACGCAGTATTTT
CASSHPPFKGLRTDTQYF
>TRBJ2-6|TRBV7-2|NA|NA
TGTGCCAGCAGCTTGTCGGCAGTAAGAAACTCTGGGGCCAACGTCCTGACTTTC
CASSLSAVRNSGANVLTF
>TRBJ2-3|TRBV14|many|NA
TGTGCCAGCAGCCGGAACTCTATACGCACAGATACGCAGTATTTT
CASSRNSIRTDTQYF
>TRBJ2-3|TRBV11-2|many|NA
TGTGCCAGCAGCCTCACCCCACGAGATACGCAGTATTTT
CASSLTPRDTQYF
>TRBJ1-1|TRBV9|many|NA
TGTGCCAGCAGCTTATACCGGGGAACGAACACTGAAGCTTTCTTT
CASSLYRGTNTEAFF
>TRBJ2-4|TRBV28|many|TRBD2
TGTGCCAGCAGTTTCTCCCCTTTCAGGACTAGCTCCCCGGGCAAAAACATTCAGTACTTC
CASSFSPFRTSSPGKNIQYF
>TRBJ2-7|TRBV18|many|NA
TGTGCCAGCTCACCACCAGCGGCCTACGAGCAGTACTTC
CASSPPAAYEQYF
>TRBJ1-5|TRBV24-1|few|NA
TGTGCCACCAGTCAGGCGGATAGCAATCAGCCCCAGCATTTT
CATSQADSNQPQHF
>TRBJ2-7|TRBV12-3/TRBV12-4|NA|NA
TGTGCCAGCAGTTTGGACCTCGCTAAGTACGAGCAGTACTTC
CASSLDLAKYEQYF
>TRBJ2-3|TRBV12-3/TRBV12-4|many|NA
TGTGCCAGCAGTTTATATACGCAGTATTTT
CASSLYTQYF
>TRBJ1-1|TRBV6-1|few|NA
TGTGCCAGCAGTGAAGTAACACATGAAGCTTTCTTT
CASSEVTHEAFF
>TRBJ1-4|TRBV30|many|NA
TGTGCCTGGAGTGGGCCTAGGCGGGGCGGTGAAAAACTGTTTTTT
CAWSGPRRGGEKLFF
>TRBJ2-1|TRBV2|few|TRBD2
TGTGCCAGCTTCACCGGGACTAGTGATCTTAGTGAGCAGTTCTTC
CASFTGTSDLSEQFF
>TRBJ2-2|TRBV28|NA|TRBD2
TGTGCCAGCAGCCTGAGCGGGGCAAAGAACACCGGGGAGCTGTTTTTT
CASSLSGAKNTGELFF
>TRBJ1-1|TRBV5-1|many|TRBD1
TGCGCCAGCAGACCGGGACAGGGTCCCGGAGGCACTGAAGCTTTCTTT
CASRPGQGPGGTEAFF
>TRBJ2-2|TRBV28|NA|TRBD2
TGTGCCAGCAGTTCTTCCACCCGACTAGCGGGAGGGGAGCTGTTTTTT
CASSSSTRLAGGELFF
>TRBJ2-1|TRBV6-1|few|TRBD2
TGTGCCAGCAGTGAGGGACTAGCGGGAGGGGATGAGCAGTTCTTC
CASSEGLAGGDEQFF
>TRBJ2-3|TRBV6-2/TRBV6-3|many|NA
TGTGCCAGCAGTTACTCGTTATCTGGAAGTAACACAGATACGCAGTATTTT
CASSYSLSGSNTDTQYF
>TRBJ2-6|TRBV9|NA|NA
TGTGCCAGCAGCGTACTCTCTGGGGCCAACGTCCTGACTTTC
CASSVLSGANVLTF
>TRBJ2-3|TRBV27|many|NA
TGTGCCAGCAGTTTAGGCCCCAGGGTTGATACGCAGTATTTT
CASSLGPRVDTQYF
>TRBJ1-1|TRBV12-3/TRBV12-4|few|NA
TGTGCCAGCAGGAGGACAGCGAACACTGAAGCTTTCTTT
CASRRTANTEAFF
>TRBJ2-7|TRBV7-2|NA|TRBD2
TGTGCCAGCAGCCAGACTAGCGGGAGGCAAATTTCGCCAGGGTACGAGCAGTACTTC
CASSQTSGRQISPGYEQYF